These 25 T cell receptor beta chains came from one sample sequenced in a study of T cell responses to AZD1222 COVID-19 vaccine (dated by TCRdb to the early 2020s). Interpreted using the paper, the time point label stands for: about 28 days (+/-7) after the second vaccine dose. The library was obtained by the immunoSEQ multiplex PCR assay. TCRdb carries this immuneACCESS record with in-frame sequences only. Its versions omit some clonotypes, under half of them owing to an unresolved V gene in the studies checked, with the rest unexplained. In all, the sample holds 90,000 to 150,000 clones, and about 88% of those were seen once. The ten largest account for 2.5% to 3.5% of the sample. Sequences were derived from peripheral blood, sampled 28 days after the second AZD1222 dose. These TCRs come from an adult who received the AZD1222 COVID-19 vaccine.

CDR3: CASKPRGANYNEQFF. The CDR3 DNA reads TGTGCCAGCAAACCCCGGGGGGCTAACTACAATGAGCAGTTCTTC. This chain joins TRBV6-5 and TRBJ2-1, with a possible D match to TRBD2 (7 bases). This CDR3 region has 15 residues. The V end lost 7 bases, the J end lost 3 bases, and 16 bases lay between the germline ends. The germline CDR1 and CDR2 sequences are MNHEY and SVGAGI.

The chain employs TRBV7-3 and TRBJ2-1; 11 bases map to TRBD2. CDR1 and CDR2 from the germline V gene are SGHTA and FQGTGA. There are 16 residues in the CDR3. V shed 0 bases, J shed 7 bases, and the junction held 5 bases outside the gene matches. CDR3 in amino acids: CASSLTRLAGNNEQFF. The CDR3 DNA follows: TGTGCCAGCAGCTTAACTCGACTAGCGGGGAATAATGAGCAGTTCTTC.

The chain links TRBV7-9 to TRBJ1-5; the D is unclear. CDR1 and CDR2 (germline): SEHNR, FQNEAQ (reference sequence). V was pared by 1 base and J by 5 bases, with 6 bases between. The CDR3 extends over 13 amino acids. The CDR3 nucleotides are TGTGCCAGCAGCTTAGGACCGTATCAGCCCCAGCATTTT. Translating it yields CASSLGPYQPQHF.

The rearrangement joins TRBV24-1 to TRBJ1-2, with TRBD1 matching over 9 bases. The CDR3 covers 15 residues. Germline CDR1 is KGHDR and CDR2 is SFDVKD. Germline trimming cut 4 bases from V and 4 bases from J; bases unmatched to any gene: 6. CDR3 protein: CATSENTGGPYGYTF. The CDR3 nucleotides read TGTGCCACCAGTGAGAACACAGGGGGCCCCTATGGCTACACCTTC.

The rearrangement uses TRBV28 and TRBJ2-2; no clear D. Trimming shortened V by 2 bases and J by 2 bases, and 12 bases separated the two germline ends. The CDR3 consists of 16 residues. Germline loops: CDR1 MDHEN, CDR2 SYDVKM. The CDR3 sequence: CASSLIGLKNTGELFF. The CDR3 bases are TGTGCCAGCAGTTTAATCGGGTTGAAAAACACCGGGGAGCTGTTTTTT.

This clone was seen only once. The genes are TRBV30 and TRBJ1-1; D gene ambiguous. Germline CDR1 GTSNPN, CDR2 SVGIG (reference sequence). V was shortened by 2 bases and J by 2 bases, with 9 bases between the two germline ends. CDR3 length equals 13 residues. CDR3 region: CAWSLEGNTEAFF. The CDR3 nucleotides are TGTGCCTGGAGTCTTGAGGGAAACACTGAAGCTTTCTTT.

The gene calls are TRBV19 and TRBJ2-3; 9 bases are shared with TRBD1. This CDR3 is built from 15 residues. Germline V gene sequence: CDR1 LNHDA, CDR2 SQIVND (reference sequence). V gave up 6 bases and J gave up 6 bases; unmatched junction bases: 10. The CDR3 loop reads CASSPPGQGSDTQYF. In nucleotides, the CDR3 is TGTGCCAGTAGCCCACCGGGACAGGGAAGCGATACGCAGTATTTT.

The chain couples TRBV11-2 to TRBJ2-1; TRBD2 aligns across 9 bases. The V and J ends lost 3 bases and 8 bases, in that order; junction bases with no gene match: 2. Germline V gene lookup returns CDR1 SGHAT and CDR2 FQNNGV. There are 13 residues in the CDR3. CDR3: CASSFAGGHEQFF. CDR3 sequence (DNA): TGTGCCAGCAGCTTCGCGGGGGGGCATGAGCAGTTCTTC.

This chain joins TRBV7-3 and TRBJ2-1; 9 bases are shared with TRBD1. The CDR3 extends over 17 amino acids. V shed 5 bases and J 6 bases; nucleotides not matched to a gene: 14. Germline V gene data show CDR1 as SGHTA and CDR2 as FQGTGA. The CDR3 sequence: CASSPGTGTGKVNEQFF. In DNA, the CDR3 is TGTGCCAGCAGCCCGGGCACCGGGACAGGGAAGGTCAATGAGCAGTTCTTC.

The rearrangement uses TRBV10-3 and TRBJ2-7; possible D gene TRBD1, 7 bases. Trimming took 6 bases from V and 5 from J, leaving 14 bases between them. Germline lookup yields CDR1 ENHRY and CDR2 SYGVKD. CDR3 size: 13 residues. This CDR3 is CAISSQGGHEQYF. The CDR3 DNA reads TGTGCCATCAGCTCTCAGGGGGGACACGAGCAGTACTTC.

The rearrangement joins TRBV18 to TRBJ2-7; TRBD1 is a possible D gene (6 bases). The CDR3 loop spans 14 amino acids. Trimming removed 2 bases at V and 0 bases at J, with 8 bases between. Germline V gene lookup returns CDR1 KGHSH and CDR2 LQKENI. CDR3 DNA: TGTGCCAGCTCACCAGGGACATACTCCTACGAGCAGTACTTC. As protein: CASSPGTYSYEQYF. Filled out from reference TRBV18 and TRBJ2-7, the complete variable domain reads NAGVMQNPRHLVRRRGQEARLRCSPMKGHSHVYWYRQLPEEGLKFMVYLQKENIIDESGMPKERFSAEFPKEGPSILRIQQVVRGDSAAYFCASSPGTYSYEQYFGPGTRLTVT.

V gene TRBV30 combines with J gene TRBJ2-7; 10 bases align to TRBD1. The length of the CDR3 is 13 residues. The germline V gene encodes CDR1 GTSNPN and CDR2 SVGIG (reference sequence). V lost 7 bases, J lost 4 bases, and 7 bases stayed unmatched. CDR3 in DNA: TGTGCCTCCAAGGGGACAGGGGATTACGAGCAGTACTTC. Protein product: CASKGTGDYEQYF. Based on the CDR3 plus reference TRBV30 and TRBJ2-7, the full variable domain is SQTIHQWPATLVQPVGSPLSLECTVEGTSNPNLYWYRQAAGRGLQLLFYSVGIGQISSEVPQNLSASRPQDRQFILSSKKLLLSDSGFYLCASKGTGDYEQYFGPGTRLTVT.

This clone occurred once. The chain employs TRBV6-2 or TRBV6-3 and TRBJ2-2; the D gene is possibly TRBD2 (5 bases). The CDR3 has 13 residues. Germline V gives CDR1 MNHEY, CDR2 SVGEGT. The V end lost 5 bases, the J end lost 5 bases, and 9 bases lay between the germline ends. The CDR3 sequence is CASSRVATGELFF. The CDR3 DNA is TGTGCCAGCAGTCGGGTAGCGACCGGGGAGCTGTTTTTT.

The rearrangement uses TRBV19 and TRBJ2-3; perhaps TRBD1 as D (6 bases). The CDR3 sequence is 14 residues long. The V end was cut by 8 bases, the J end by 0 bases, with 12 bases between. Germline V gene lookup returns CDR1 LNHDA and CDR2 SQIVND (reference sequence). CDR3 in DNA: TGTGCCAGTGGGGACACCATTAGCACAGATACGCAGTATTTT. Translated: CASGDTISTDTQYF.

The chain combines TRBV30 with TRBJ2-7, with 8 bases identical to TRBD1. With V trimmed by 5 bases and J by 5 bases, 8 bases remained unmatched. Germline CDR1 and CDR2: GTSNPN and SVGIG (reference sequence). The CDR3 length is 13 residues. The CDR3 DNA reads TGTGCCTGGGCCCAGACAGGGGAGGACGAGCAGTACTTC. Its translation: CAWAQTGEDEQYF.

The genes are TRBV9 and TRBJ2-2; tentatively, D is TRBD1 or TRBD2 (6 bases each). This CDR3 has 16 amino acids. From germline, CDR1 is SGDLS and CDR2 YYNGEE. Deletions cut 0 bases from V and 4 bases from J, with 13 bases between. CDR3 residues: CASSVAGGGPTGELFF. The CDR3, as DNA: TGTGCCAGCAGCGTAGCAGGAGGGGGGCCCACCGGGGAGCTGTTTTTT.

This clone has a single count. V and J are TRBV5-5 and TRBJ2-1; 9 positions agree with TRBD2. The germline V gene encodes CDR1 SGHKS and CDR2 YYEKEE (reference sequence). Trimming at V came to 4 bases and at J to 7 bases, leaving 12 bases not matched to a gene. This CDR3 is 16 amino acids long. The CDR3 DNA sequence: TGTGCCAGCAGCGGGGGTAGCGGGGGATTTTTAAATGAGCAGTTCTTC. It specifies CASSGGSGGFLNEQFF.

This clone was counted between two and nine times. The chain joins TRBV2 to TRBJ1-4, with 8 bases identical to TRBD1. Per the germline V gene, CDR1 is SNHLY and CDR2 is FYNNEI. V was pared by 5 bases and J by 2 bases, with 13 bases of the junction left unmatched. The CDR3 runs to 18 residues. The CDR3 sequence is CASSLGQGSGRTNEKLFF. The CDR3 region has the DNA TGTGCCAGCAGTCTTGGACAGGGCTCAGGTCGGACTAATGAAAAACTGTTTTTT. The complete variable domain, with remaining parts taken from reference TRBV2 and TRBJ1-4, reads EPEVTQTPSHQVTQMGQEVILRCVPISNHLYFYWYRQILGQKVEFLVSFYNNEISEKSEIFDDQFSVERPDGSNFTLKIRSTKLEDSAMYFCASSLGQGSGRTNEKLFFGSGTQLSVL.

On this clone: Additional DNA sequences in this sample encode the identical CDR3. The chain employs TRBV18 and TRBJ1-2; D unresolved. Germline V gene lookup returns CDR1 KGHSH and CDR2 LQKENI. This CDR3 comprises 13 residues. V dropped 3 bases and J dropped 4 bases, with 9 bases sitting between them. CDR3 loop: CASSPGEGYGYTF. The CDR3 DNA sequence: TGTGCCAGCTCACCGGGCGAGGGCTATGGCTACACCTTC.

The chain is built from TRBV10-2 and TRBJ1-5, with a possible D match to TRBD1 (5 bases). Germline V gene lookup returns CDR1 WSHSY and CDR2 SAAADI. The CDR3 has 15 residues. Trimming shortened V by 2 bases and J by 1 base, and 9 bases separated the two germline ends. The CDR3 reads CASSEIRDSNQPQHF. CDR3 coding DNA: TGCGCCAGCAGTGAGATTAGGGACAGCAATCAGCCCCAGCATTTT.

The rearrangement links TRBV12-3 or TRBV12-4 to TRBJ1-1; D not resolved. Trimming took off 7 bases at V and 3 bases at J, with 9 bases between the two ends. The CDR3 is 12 amino acids. In DNA form, the CDR3 reads TGTGCCAGCAAGATCGGGGACACTGAAGCTTTCTTT. Amino acids: CASKIGDTEAFF.

This sequence joins TRBV5-1 and TRBJ1-6, with TRBD1 matching 7 bases. Germline CDR1 SGHRS, CDR2 YFSETQ. The ends lost 4 bases at V and 6 bases at J; junction bases unmatched: 4. The CDR3 extends over 14 amino acids. The CDR3 nucleotides read TGCGCCAGCAGCCCCCGACAGGGTAATTCACCCCTCCACTTT. Translated: CASSPRQGNSPLHF.

V and J are TRBV7-9 and TRBJ1-1, with TRBD1 as a possible D gene (6 bases). The CDR3 spans 13 residues. Germline V gene lookup returns CDR1 SEHNR and CDR2 FQNEAQ (reference sequence). Trimming cost V 5 bases and J 5 bases, with 12 bases left between them. The CDR3 loop is CASSPAGETEAFF. For the CDR3, the DNA is TGTGCCAGCAGCCCGGCAGGGGAAACTGAAGCTTTCTTT.

The chain recombines TRBV7-2 with TRBJ1-5; no clear D gene. Germline CDR1 reads SGHTA; CDR2 reads FQGNSA. Trimming removed 1 base from V and 2 bases from J, with 15 bases in between. The CDR3 is 17 residues long. CDR3 sequence: CASSLELGRRGNQPQHF. The CDR3, as DNA: TGTGCCAGCAGCTTAGAATTAGGGAGGAGGGGCAATCAGCCCCAGCATTTT.

CDR3 region: CASSRIIQGANEKLFF. The CDR3 bases are TGTGCCAGTAGTCGGATTATCCAGGGGGCTAATGAAAAACTGTTTTTT. The V call is TRBV19, the J call TRBJ1-4, with TRBD1 identical over 7 bases. The germline gives CDR1 LNHDA, CDR2 SQIVND (reference sequence). With 5 bases clipped from V and 3 bases from J, the junction kept 9 bases outside the gene matches. This CDR3 comprises 16 residues.